The 20 T cell receptor beta chains below all came from one sample that was sequenced in a study of blood T cell repertoires in COVID-19. Clones were read by immunoSEQ multiplex PCR, and TCRdb kept only the in-frame ones, dropping some. The data contain about 170,000 clones, approximately 86% of them singletons. What was sequenced was peripheral blood. The receptors here all came from a woman aged 80 or older with COVID-19, enrolled during active disease.

This clone was picked up one time. The CDR3 DNA follows: TGTGCCAGTAGTATTCAGGAAAATAATTCACCCCTCCACTTT. It translates to CASSIQENNSPLHF. The chain is built from TRBV19 and TRBJ1-6; D unclear. This CDR3 region has 14 residues. Trimming cost V 3 bases and J 5 bases, with 8 bases left between them. Germline V lookup: CDR1 LNHDA, CDR2 SQIVND (reference sequence).

The CDR3: CASSSGTGYSGELFF. CDR3 nucleotides: TGTGCCAGCAGCTCCGGGACAGGATATTCCGGGGAGCTGTTTTTT. The rearrangement links TRBV7-3 to TRBJ2-2, with 8 bases identical to TRBD1. J gave up 6 bases and V 4 bases, and 7 bases lay outside the gene matches. Germline V gives CDR1 SGHTA, CDR2 FQGTGA. The CDR3 runs to 15 residues.

This chain joins TRBV9 and TRBJ2-7, with D maybe TRBD1 (5 bases). The germline gives CDR1 SGDLS, CDR2 YYNGEE. Trimming pared 0 bases from V and 7 bases from J, leaving 11 bases between. There are 13 residues in the CDR3. CDR3 sequence reads: CASSVDTGSEQYF. DNA of the CDR3: TGTGCCAGCAGCGTAGATACAGGATCGGAGCAGTACTTC.

This sequence joins TRBV5-1 and TRBJ1-2; D unclear. The CDR3 sequence is 14 residues long. From germline, CDR1 is SGHRS and CDR2 YFSETQ. V was shortened by 0 bases and J by 8 bases, with 14 bases between the two germline ends. The CDR3 loop is CASSLDRARGGYTF. In DNA, the CDR3 is TGCGCCAGCAGCTTGGATAGGGCTCGAGGGGGCTACACCTTC. Combining the CDR3 with reference TRBV5-1 and TRBJ1-2 gives the whole variable domain KAGVTQTPRYLIKTRGQQVTLSCSPISGHRSVSWYQQTPGQGLQFLFEYFSETQRNKGNFPGRFSGRQFSNSRSEMNVSTLELGDSALYLCASSLDRARGGYTFGSGTRLTVV.

The V gene is TRBV4-2, the J gene TRBJ1-1; no clear D. Germline V gene sequence: CDR1 LGHNA, CDR2 YNFKEQ. This CDR3 has 14 amino acids. V was shortened by 0 bases and J by 3 bases, with 8 bases between the two germline ends. CDR3 in DNA: TGTGCCAGCAGCCAAGACGGAGGGCACACTGAAGCTTTCTTT. Encoded protein: CASSQDGGHTEAFF.

Only one count was recorded for this clone. The chain is built from TRBV10-3 and TRBJ1-2, with no clear D. Trimming pared 0 bases from V and 2 bases from J, leaving 4 bases between. CDR3 length equals 13 residues. Germline V gives CDR1 ENHRY, CDR2 SYGVKD. The CDR3 DNA is TGTGCCATCAGTGAGTCGAGAAACTATGGCTACACCTTC. This translates into CAISESRNYGYTF.

CDR3 nucleotide sequence: TGTGCCAGCAGCTTAACTCCTTTCTCGGGACAAAACTATGGCTACACCTTC. Its translation: CASSLTPFSGQNYGYTF. The chain is built from TRBV7-6 and TRBJ1-2, with a possible D match to TRBD1 (6 bases). Germline V CDR1 and CDR2: SGHVS, FNYEAQ. The CDR3 is 17 residues long. Trimming took 2 bases from V and 2 from J, leaving 18 bases between them.

The chain couples TRBV24-1 to TRBJ2-1; D call uncertain. The CDR3 is made up of 12 amino acids. Trimming shortened V by 6 bases and J by 4 bases, and 6 bases separated the two germline ends. Per germline, CDR1 KGHDR and CDR2 SFDVKD. In DNA, the CDR3 is TGTGCCACCAGTTCAGGATACAATGAGCAGTTCTTC. It is translated as CATSSGYNEQFF.

The chain carries TRBV5-6 and TRBJ2-5; D not resolved. V gave up 1 base and J gave up 2 bases, with 6 bases separating them. The CDR3 is 13 residues long. CDR1 SGHDT and CDR2 YYEEEE come from the germline V gene. The DNA of the CDR3 is TGTGCCAGCAGCTTGCAGGTTCAAGAGACCCAGTACTTC. Its protein product is CASSLQVQETQYF.

This chain uses TRBV7-9 with TRBJ2-1, with 9 nucleotides matching TRBD2. The CDR3 length is 15 residues. The V gene's germline CDR1 is SEHNR and CDR2 FQNEAQ (reference sequence). V lost 1 base to trimming and J lost 7 bases; unmatched junction nucleotides: 5. The CDR3 protein is CASSLGLAVGNEQFF. In DNA, the CDR3 is TGTGCCAGCAGCTTAGGACTAGCGGTGGGGAATGAGCAGTTCTTC.

This chain connects TRBV5-6 to TRBJ1-4, with D unresolved. V was trimmed by 5 bases and J by 2 bases, leaving 10 bases between them. CDR3 length: 14 amino acids. The germline gives CDR1 SGHDT, CDR2 YYEEEE. The CDR3 DNA reads as TGTGCCAGCAGTAGGAGTTCCACTAATGAAAAACTGTTTTTT. Amino acids: CASSRSSTNEKLFF.

The CDR3 DNA is TGTGCCAGCAGTTTACGGGACAGCCTTATGAACACTGAAGCTTTCTTT. Residues: CASSLRDSLMNTEAFF. V is TRBV28 and J is TRBJ1-1; 7 bases match TRBD1. This CDR3 region has 16 residues. In germline, CDR1 is MDHEN, CDR2 SYDVKM. The junction had 6 bases not matched to a gene; V was cut back by 2 bases and J by 0 bases.

The CDR3 protein is CSARSDQPQHF. DNA for the CDR3: TGCAGTGCTAGGTCGGATCAGCCCCAGCATTTT. The genes are TRBV20-1 and TRBJ1-5; D uncertain. CDR1 DFQATT and CDR2 SNEGSKA come from the germline V gene (reference sequence). Trimming removed 3 bases from V and 5 bases from J, with 5 bases in between. The CDR3 totals 11 residues.

V and J are TRBV27 and TRBJ1-5; 8 bases agree with TRBD1. The germline V gene encodes CDR1 MNHEY and CDR2 SMNVEV (reference sequence). Trimming took 6 bases from V and 4 from J; bases not matched to a gene: 17. The CDR3 length is 18 residues. CDR3 DNA: TGTGCCAGCAGCCCTGGGGCGGACAGGGCCTGGTCGAATCAGCCCCAGCATTTT. Translating it yields CASSPGADRAWSNQPQHF.

The chain combines TRBV5-1 with TRBJ2-1; TRBD2 aligns across 10 bases. The CDR3 runs 13 residues. After removal of 4 bases from V and 9 bases from J, the junction contained 4 bases not matched to a gene. Germline values: CDR1 SGHRS, CDR2 YFSETQ. CDR3 amino acids: CASSMGLAIEQFF. CDR3 coding DNA: TGCGCCAGCAGCATGGGACTAGCGATTGAGCAGTTCTTC.

This chain connects TRBV2 to TRBJ1-5; 10 bases agree with TRBD1. Germline trimming cut 2 bases from V and 1 base from J; bases unmatched to any gene: 11. The CDR3 is 19 amino acids. Per germline, CDR1 SNHLY and CDR2 FYNNEI. The CDR3 reads CASSESLGTGVRSNQPQHF. CDR3 DNA: TGTGCCAGCAGTGAAAGTCTCGGGACAGGGGTTAGGAGCAATCAGCCCCAGCATTTT.

The genes are TRBV19 and TRBJ2-1; tentatively, D is TRBD1 (6 bases). Germline V gene data show CDR1 as LNHDA and CDR2 as SQIVND (reference sequence). CDR3 size: 15 residues. Trimming took off 5 bases at V and 2 bases at J, with 13 bases between the two ends. In DNA, the CDR3 is TGTGCCAGTAGTGTGAGACAGGTCACCTACAATGAGCAGTTCTTC. Its translation is CASSVRQVTYNEQFF.

The rearrangement joins TRBV18 to TRBJ1-2; D gene ambiguous. Looked up from germline, CDR1 is KGHSH and CDR2 is LQKENI. The length of the CDR3 is 14 residues. The V and J ends lost 0 bases and 3 bases respectively, with 8 bases between them. DNA for the CDR3: TGTGCCAGCTCACCACCAAAGGGAGACTATGGCTACACCTTC. It yields the protein CASSPPKGDYGYTF.

The chain couples TRBV24-1 to TRBJ2-1; D is uncertain. V was trimmed by 4 bases and J by 9 bases, leaving 15 bases between them. This CDR3 has 14 amino acids. In germline, CDR1 is KGHDR, CDR2 SFDVKD. Here the CDR3 DNA reads TGTGCCACCAGTGACCCCTTCATCGGTCCTGAGCAGTTCTTC. Translating it yields CATSDPFIGPEQFF.

This chain links TRBV29-1 with TRBJ1-1; D is possibly TRBD1 (6 bases). The CDR3 has 14 amino acids. With 6 bases removed from V and 8 bases from J, the gap between germline ends came to 22 bases. Germline CDR1 reads SQVTM; CDR2 reads ANQGSEA. CDR3 residues: CSVGRGQTQKEAFF. The CDR3, as DNA: TGCAGCGTCGGAAGAGGACAGACCCAGAAAGAAGCTTTCTTT.